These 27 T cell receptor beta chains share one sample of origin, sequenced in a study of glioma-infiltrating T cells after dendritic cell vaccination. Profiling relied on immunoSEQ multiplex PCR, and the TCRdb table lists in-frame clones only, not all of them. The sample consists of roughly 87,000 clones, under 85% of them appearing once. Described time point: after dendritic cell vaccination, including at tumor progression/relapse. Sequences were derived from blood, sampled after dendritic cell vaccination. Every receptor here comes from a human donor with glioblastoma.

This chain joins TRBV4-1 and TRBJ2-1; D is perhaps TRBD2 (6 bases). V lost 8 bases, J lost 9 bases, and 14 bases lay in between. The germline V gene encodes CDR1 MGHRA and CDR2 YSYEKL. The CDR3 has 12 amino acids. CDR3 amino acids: CASAGPATEQFF. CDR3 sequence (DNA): TGCGCCAGCGCGGGACCGGCAACTGAGCAGTTCTTC.

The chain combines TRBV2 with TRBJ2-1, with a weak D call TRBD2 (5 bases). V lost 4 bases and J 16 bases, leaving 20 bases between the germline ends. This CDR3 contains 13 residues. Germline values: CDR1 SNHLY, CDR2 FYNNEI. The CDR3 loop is CASSVLSLEVVFF. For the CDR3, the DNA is TGTGCCAGCAGTGTTCTTTCTTTGGAGGTTGTTTTCTTC.

Written as DNA, the CDR3 is TGCAGCGGCCACCGGGACAGGGGGCATACTGAAGCTTTCTTT. Translation gives CSGHRDRGHTEAFF. V usage is TRBV29-1 and J usage is TRBJ1-1, with 12 bases that match TRBD1. V was pared by 7 bases and J by 5 bases, with 8 bases of the junction left unmatched. The CDR3 extends over 14 amino acids. The germline CDR1 and CDR2 sequences are SQVTM and ANQGSEA.

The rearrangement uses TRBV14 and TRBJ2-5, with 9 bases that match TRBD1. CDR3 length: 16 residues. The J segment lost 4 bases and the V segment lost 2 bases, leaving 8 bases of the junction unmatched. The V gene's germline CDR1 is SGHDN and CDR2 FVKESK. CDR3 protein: CASSQYATGGRETQYF. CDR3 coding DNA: TGTGCCAGCAGCCAATACGCGACAGGGGGGCGAGAGACCCAGTACTTC.

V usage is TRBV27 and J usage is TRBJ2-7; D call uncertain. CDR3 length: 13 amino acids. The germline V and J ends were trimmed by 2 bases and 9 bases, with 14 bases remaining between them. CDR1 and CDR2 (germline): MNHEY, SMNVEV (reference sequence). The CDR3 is CASSLGSTTRQYF. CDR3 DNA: TGTGCCAGCAGTTTAGGGTCAACTACGAGGCAGTACTTC.

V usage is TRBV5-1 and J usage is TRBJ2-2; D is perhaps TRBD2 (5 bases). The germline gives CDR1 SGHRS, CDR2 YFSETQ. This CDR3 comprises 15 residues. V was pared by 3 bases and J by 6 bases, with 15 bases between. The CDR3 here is CASSYSVVQAGELFF. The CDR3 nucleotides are TGCGCCAGCAGCTATAGCGTGGTCCAAGCCGGGGAGCTGTTTTTT.

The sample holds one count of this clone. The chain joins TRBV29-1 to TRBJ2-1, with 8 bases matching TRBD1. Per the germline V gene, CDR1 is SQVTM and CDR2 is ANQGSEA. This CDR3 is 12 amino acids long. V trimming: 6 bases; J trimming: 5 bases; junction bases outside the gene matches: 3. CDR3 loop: CSVDRDDNEQFF. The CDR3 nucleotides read TGCAGCGTGGACAGGGACGACAATGAGCAGTTCTTC.

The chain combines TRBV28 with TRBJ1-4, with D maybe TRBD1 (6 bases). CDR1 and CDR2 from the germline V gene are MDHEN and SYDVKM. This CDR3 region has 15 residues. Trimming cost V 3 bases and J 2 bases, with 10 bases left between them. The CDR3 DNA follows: TGTGCCAGCAGTTTGGGGGGGCTCACTAATGAAAAACTGTTTTTT. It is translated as CASSLGGLTNEKLFF.

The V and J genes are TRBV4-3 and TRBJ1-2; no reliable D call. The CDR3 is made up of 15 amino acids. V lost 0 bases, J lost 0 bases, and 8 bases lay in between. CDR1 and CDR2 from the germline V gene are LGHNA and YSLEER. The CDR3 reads CASSQDPGSNYGYTF. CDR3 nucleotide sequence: TGCGCCAGCAGCCAAGATCCCGGTTCTAACTATGGCTACACCTTC.

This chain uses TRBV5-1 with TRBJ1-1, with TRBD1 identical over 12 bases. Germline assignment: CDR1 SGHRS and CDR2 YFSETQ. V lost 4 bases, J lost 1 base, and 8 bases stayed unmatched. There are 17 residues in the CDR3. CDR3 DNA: TGCGCCAGCAGCATCGCCGGGACAGGGGGCGCGAACACTGAAGCTTTCTTT. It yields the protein CASSIAGTGGANTEAFF. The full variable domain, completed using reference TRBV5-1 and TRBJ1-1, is KAGVTQTPRYLIKTRGQQVTLSCSPISGHRSVSWYQQTPGQGLQFLFEYFSETQRNKGNFPGRFSGRQFSNSRSEMNVSTLELGDSALYLCASSIAGTGGANTEAFFGQGTRLTVV.

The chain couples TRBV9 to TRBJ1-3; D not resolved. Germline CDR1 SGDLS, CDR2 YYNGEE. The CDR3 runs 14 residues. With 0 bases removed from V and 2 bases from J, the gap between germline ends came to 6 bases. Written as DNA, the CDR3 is TGTGCCAGCAGCGTAGGTGACACTGGAAACACCATATATTTT. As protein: CASSVGDTGNTIYF.

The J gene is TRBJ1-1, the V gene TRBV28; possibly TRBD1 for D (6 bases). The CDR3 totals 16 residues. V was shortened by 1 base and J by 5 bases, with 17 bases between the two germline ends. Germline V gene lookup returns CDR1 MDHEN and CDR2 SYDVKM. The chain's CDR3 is CASSLFYRARGTEAFF. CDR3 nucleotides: TGTGCCAGCAGTTTATTTTACAGGGCTCGGGGAACTGAAGCTTTCTTT.

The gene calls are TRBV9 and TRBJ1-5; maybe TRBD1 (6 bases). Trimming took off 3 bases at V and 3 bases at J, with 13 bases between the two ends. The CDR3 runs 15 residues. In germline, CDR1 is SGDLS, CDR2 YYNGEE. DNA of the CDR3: TGTGCCAGCAGCGCATCAGGGGCAGACAATCAGCCCCAGCATTTT. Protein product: CASSASGADNQPQHF.

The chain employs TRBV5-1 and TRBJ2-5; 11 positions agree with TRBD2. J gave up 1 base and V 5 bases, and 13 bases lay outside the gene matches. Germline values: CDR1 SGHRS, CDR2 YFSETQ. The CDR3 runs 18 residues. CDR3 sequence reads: CASSLALAGGIFQETQYF. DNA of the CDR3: TGCGCCAGCAGTCTGGCATTAGCGGGGGGGATTTTCCAAGAGACCCAGTACTTC.

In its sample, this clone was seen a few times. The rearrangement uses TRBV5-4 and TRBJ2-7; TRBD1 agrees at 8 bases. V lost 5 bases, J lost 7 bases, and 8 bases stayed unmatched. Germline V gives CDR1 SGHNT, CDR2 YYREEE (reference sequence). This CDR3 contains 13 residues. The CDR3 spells CASRTDRAKEQYF. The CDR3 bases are TGTGCCAGCAGGACGGACAGGGCGAAAGAGCAGTACTTC. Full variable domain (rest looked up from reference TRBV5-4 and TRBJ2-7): ETGVTQSPTHLIKTRGQQVTLRCSSQSGHNTVSWYQQALGQGPQFIFQYYREEENGRGNFPPRFSGLQFPNYSSELNVNALELDDSALYLCASRTDRAKEQYFGPGTRLTVT.

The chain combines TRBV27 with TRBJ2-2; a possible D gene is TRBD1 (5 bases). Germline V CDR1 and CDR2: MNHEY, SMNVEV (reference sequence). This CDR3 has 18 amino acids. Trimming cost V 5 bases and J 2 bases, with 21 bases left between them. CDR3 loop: CASSHRRKGSFNTGELFF. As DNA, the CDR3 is TGTGCCAGCAGTCACCGCCGGAAGGGGTCGTTCAACACCGGGGAGCTGTTTTTT.

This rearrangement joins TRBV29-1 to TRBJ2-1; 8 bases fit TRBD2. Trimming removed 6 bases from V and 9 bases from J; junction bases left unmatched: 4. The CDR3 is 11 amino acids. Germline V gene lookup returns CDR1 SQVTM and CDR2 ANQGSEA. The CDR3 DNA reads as TGCAGCGTGGACCTAGCGGGTGAGCAGTTCTTC. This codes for CSVDLAGEQFF.

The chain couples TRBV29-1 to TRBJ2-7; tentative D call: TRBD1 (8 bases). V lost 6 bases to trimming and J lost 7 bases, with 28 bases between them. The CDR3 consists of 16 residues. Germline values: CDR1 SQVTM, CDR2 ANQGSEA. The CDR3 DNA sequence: TGCAGCGTGGGGGGTCAACAGGGGGACTACCGAGGGGAGCAGTACTTC. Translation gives CSVGGQQGDYRGEQYF.

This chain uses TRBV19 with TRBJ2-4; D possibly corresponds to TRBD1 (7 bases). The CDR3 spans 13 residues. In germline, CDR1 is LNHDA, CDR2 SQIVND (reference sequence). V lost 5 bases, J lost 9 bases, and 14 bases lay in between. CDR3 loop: CASSAGQSVIQYF. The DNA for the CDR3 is TGTGCCAGTAGTGCGGGACAGTCCGTCATTCAGTACTTC.

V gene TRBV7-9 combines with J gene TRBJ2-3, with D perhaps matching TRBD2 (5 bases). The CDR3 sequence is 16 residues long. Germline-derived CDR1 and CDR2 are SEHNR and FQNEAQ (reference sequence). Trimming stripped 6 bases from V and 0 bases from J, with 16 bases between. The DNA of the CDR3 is TGTGCCAGCAGACCTGCTGAGGGTACTAGCACAGATACGCAGTATTTT. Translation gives CASRPAEGTSTDTQYF.

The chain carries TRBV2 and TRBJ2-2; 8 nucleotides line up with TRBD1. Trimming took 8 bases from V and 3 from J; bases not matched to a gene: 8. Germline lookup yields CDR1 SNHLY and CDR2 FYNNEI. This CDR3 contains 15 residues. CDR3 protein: CASDAGGAYTGELFF. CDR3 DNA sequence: TGTGCCAGCGACGCAGGGGGCGCTTACACCGGGGAGCTGTTTTTT.

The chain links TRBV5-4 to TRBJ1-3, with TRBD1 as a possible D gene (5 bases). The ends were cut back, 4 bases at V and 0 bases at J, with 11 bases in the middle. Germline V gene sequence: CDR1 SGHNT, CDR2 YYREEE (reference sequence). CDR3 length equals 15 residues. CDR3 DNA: TGTGCCAGCAGCCCTTCGCAGGGCTCTGGAAACACCATATATTTT. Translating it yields CASSPSQGSGNTIYF.

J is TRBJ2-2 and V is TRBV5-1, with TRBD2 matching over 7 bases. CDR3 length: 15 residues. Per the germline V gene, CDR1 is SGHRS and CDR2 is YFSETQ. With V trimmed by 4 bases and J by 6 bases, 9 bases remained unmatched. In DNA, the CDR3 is TGCGCCAGCAGCCCGGATGGGGGGGTAGCCGGGGAGCTGTTTTTT. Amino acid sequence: CASSPDGGVAGELFF.

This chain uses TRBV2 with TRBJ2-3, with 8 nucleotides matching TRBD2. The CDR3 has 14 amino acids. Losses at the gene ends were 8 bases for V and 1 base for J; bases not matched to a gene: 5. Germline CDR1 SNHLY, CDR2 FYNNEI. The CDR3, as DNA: TGTGCCAGCGACTTGCGGGGGGGCACAGATACGCAGTATTTT. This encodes CASDLRGGTDTQYF.

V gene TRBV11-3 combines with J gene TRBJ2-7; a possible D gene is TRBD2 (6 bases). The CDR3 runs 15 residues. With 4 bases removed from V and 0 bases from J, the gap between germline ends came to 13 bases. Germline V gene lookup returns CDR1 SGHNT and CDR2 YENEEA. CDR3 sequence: CASSSGGESSYEQYF. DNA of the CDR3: TGTGCCAGCAGCTCCGGGGGTGAGAGCTCCTACGAGCAGTACTTC.

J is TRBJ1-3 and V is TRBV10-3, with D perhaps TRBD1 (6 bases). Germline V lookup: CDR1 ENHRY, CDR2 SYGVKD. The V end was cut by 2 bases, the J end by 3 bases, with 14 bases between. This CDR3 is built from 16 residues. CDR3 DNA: TGTGCCATCAGTGAGGGGACACCCAACTTTGGAAACACCATATATTTT. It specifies CAISEGTPNFGNTIYF.

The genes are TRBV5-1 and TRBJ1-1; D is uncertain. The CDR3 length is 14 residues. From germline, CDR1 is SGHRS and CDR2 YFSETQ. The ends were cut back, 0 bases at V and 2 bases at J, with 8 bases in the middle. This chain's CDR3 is CASSLVSPNTEAFF. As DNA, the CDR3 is TGCGCCAGCAGCTTGGTCTCTCCCAACACTGAAGCTTTCTTT.